Listed below are T cell receptor beta chains from one sample, sequenced in a study of cytomegalovirus exposure and HLA in healthy donors. Here immunoSEQ multiplex PCR was the method, and the copy in TCRdb shows in-frame clones only, minus some. The top ten hold approximately 0.73% of the sample, which has 170,000 or so clones, around 80% seen once. Specimen: PBMCs. The receptors originated from a woman between 35 and 50 years old in good health and CMV-seronegative. Both conserved end residues are trimmed from each CDR3.

TRBJ2-1,TRBV12-5,ASGSGTSGYNEQF
TRBJ2-5,TRBV28,ASSSNRGFTTEETQY
TRBJ2-7,TRBV6-6,ASSFTGKAYEQY
TRBJ2-5,TRBV9,ASSAGTGVGETQY
TRBJ1-1,TRBV5-1,ASSLARGDEAF
TRBJ1-4,TRBV19,ASAGATNEKLF
TRBJ1-4,TRBV6-5,ASSTGALGEKLF
TRBJ1-1,TRBV7-9,ASSSATGVRNTEAF
TRBJ1-5,TRBV5-5,ASSRGQGERPQH
TRBJ1-2,TRBV14,ASSPDRGYGYT
TRBJ2-7,TRBV5-4,ASSLAPGSGEQY
TRBJ2-1,TRBV7-9,SSSSPGRWPDSYNEQF
TRBJ2-5,TRBV29-1,SVRPRANGLAGSETQY
TRBJ1-2,TRBV5-1,ASSPASGKLPILDGYT
TRBJ1-1,TRBV15,ATSARQGWTEAF
TRBJ2-3,TRBV4-1,ASTLGDTDTQY
TRBJ2-7,TRBV14,ASSRGPGQGAFGQY
TRBJ1-1,TRBV21-1,ASSTPSGTEAF
TRBJ2-1,TRBV25-1,ASNRGSSYNEQF
TRBJ2-7,TRBV11-2,ASTVGGLAGRYEQY
TRBJ2-1,TRBV7-2,ASSAYLDEQF
TRBJ1-2,TRBV7-8,ASSLDTGVYGYT
TRBJ1-4,TRBV5-1,ASSLVRADEKLF
TRBJ2-7,TRBV30,AWSVPGHLSYEQY
TRBJ1-2,TRBV6-6,ASSTLGQVGGYT
TRBJ2-1,TRBV7-3,ASSAGPNEQF
TRBJ2-6,TRBV10-3,AISDSRGSGANVLT
TRBJ2-6,TRBV23-1,ASSLPRDTAFSGANVLT
TRBJ1-2,TRBV6-4,ASSDFAGASSLPYGYT
TRBJ1-3,TRBV4-1,ASSHEPDRFSGNTIY
TRBJ1-1,TRBV7-2,ASSIRGVDAF
TRBJ2-2,TRBV7-9,ASSGRTGEGGELF
TRBJ2-1,TRBV5-1,ASSFTPGQGINEQF
TRBJ1-1,TRBV20-1,SAHTYTEAF
TRBJ1-2,TRBV10-2,ASSESGGASGYT
TRBJ1-1,TRBV11-3,ASNRGGMNTEAF
TRBJ2-5,TRBV28,ASSFGTGTVEETQY
TRBJ1-1,TRBV10-3,AISETEHRDPF
TRBJ2-1,TRBV6-4,ASSDFASGSINEQF
TRBJ2-5,TRBV14,ASSHAREQY
TRBJ1-6,TRBV11-2,ASRGQESSPLH
TRBJ1-2,TRBV7-2,ASSFVRGDYGYT
TRBJ1-2,TRBV11-3,ASSAGFGYT
TRBJ2-1,TRBV11-3,ASSLGGPLGVGQF
TRBJ2-1,TRBV5-5,ASSSYSYNEQF
TRBJ1-1,TRBV6-6,ASSPLGGGVNTEAF
TRBJ1-1,TRBV7-2,ASSFADYYTEAF
TRBJ2-7,TRBV28,ASSPRLSVQY
TRBJ2-7,TRBV4-3,ASSQDISGSFYEQY
TRBJ1-2,TRBV5-8,ASRGTGIGGYT
TRBJ2-7,TRBV11-3,ASSLDQQVYYEQY
TRBJ2-3,TRBV2,ASSLEGSDRTDTQY
TRBJ2-7,TRBV6-5,ASSYSRLAGVGEQY
TRBJ2-7,TRBV27,ASSFRGTPSYEQY
TRBJ1-1,TRBV10-1,ASTGVIGARTEAF
TRBJ2-7,TRBV11-3,ASSLTYEQY
TRBJ2-1,TRBV9,ASSVTGGVPDNEQF
TRBJ2-3,TRBV9,ASSPTGGDTDTQY
TRBJ2-7,TRBV7-9,ASSSQDRGSDEQY